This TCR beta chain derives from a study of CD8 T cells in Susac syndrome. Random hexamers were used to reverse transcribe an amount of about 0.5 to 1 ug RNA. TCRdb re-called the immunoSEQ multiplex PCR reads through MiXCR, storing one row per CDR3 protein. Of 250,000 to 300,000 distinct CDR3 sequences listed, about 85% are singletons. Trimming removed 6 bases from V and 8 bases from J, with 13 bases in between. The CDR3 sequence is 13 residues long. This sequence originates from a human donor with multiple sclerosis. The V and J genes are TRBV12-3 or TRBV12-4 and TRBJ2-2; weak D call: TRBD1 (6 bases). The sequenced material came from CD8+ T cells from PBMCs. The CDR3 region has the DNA TGTGCCAGCAGCCTTACTCAGGGGGGGGAGCTGTTTTTT. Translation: CASSLTQGGELFF.